This T cell receptor beta chain was identified in a study of human T cells and chemical hapten exposure. Findings and limits, study-wide: Controls had significantly fewer large CDR3 similarity clusters than were formed by expanded TCRs.

TCRdb called the RACE reads again in MiXCR, with one record for every CDR3 protein. The table lists approximately 350,000 distinct CDR3 sequences, 6% to 7% of them singletons. Time point given: patch test 2, 6 weeks after DPC sensitization. Treatment meaning: therapeutic diphenylcyclopropenone sensitization with weekly scalp DPC. The study enrolled 18 to 70-year-old alopecia patients suitable for DPC. This CDR3 has 17 amino acids. The V end was cut by 4 bases, the J end by 6 bases, with 24 bases between. Germline V gene data show CDR1 as SGHTA and CDR2 as FQGNSA. This clonotype was observed at least ten times. Its matching antigen is unknown.

The origin of this receptor is a woman younger than 30 with alopecia areata. Some clones in this sample may be carry-over from other donors' samples. The rearrangement uses TRBV7-2 and TRBJ1-1; TRBD1 might be the D (5 bases). The specimen comprised whole blood, sampled in connection with sensitization to the hapten diphenylcyclopropenone (DPC). The CDR3 DNA reads TGTGCCAGCAGCTCAACCCGGCGGGGAAGCATGGGGGCTGAAGCTTTCTTT. This sequence encodes CASSSTRRGSMGAEAFF.